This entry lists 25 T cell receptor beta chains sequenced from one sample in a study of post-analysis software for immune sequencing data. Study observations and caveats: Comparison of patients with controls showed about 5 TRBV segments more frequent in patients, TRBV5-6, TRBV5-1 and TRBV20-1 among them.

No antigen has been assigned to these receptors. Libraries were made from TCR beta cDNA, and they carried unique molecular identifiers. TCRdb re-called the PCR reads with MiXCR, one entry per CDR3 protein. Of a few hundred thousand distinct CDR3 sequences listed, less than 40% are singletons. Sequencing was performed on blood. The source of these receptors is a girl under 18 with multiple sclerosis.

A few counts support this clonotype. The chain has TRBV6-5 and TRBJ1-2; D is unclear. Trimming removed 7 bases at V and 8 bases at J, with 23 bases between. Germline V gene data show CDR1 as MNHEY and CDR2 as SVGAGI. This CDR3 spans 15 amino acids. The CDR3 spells CASTPVDGSAQGYTF. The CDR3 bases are TGTGCCAGCACCCCAGTCGACGGCTCGGCGCAGGGCTACACCTTC.

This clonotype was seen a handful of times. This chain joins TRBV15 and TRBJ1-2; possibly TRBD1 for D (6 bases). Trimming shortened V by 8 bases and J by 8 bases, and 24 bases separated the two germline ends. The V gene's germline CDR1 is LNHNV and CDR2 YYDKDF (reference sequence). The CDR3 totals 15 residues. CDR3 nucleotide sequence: TGTGCCACCTCGCCGGGGCAGGGGCCCGCAGAAGGCTACACCTTC. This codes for CATSPGQGPAEGYTF.

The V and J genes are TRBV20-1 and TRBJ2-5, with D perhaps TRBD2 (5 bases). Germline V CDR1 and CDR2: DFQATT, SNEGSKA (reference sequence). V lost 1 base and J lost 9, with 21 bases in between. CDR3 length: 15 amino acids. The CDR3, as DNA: TGCAGTGCTAGAGTCCCCCCGGGGTTTGCGATGGCCCAGTACTTC. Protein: CSARVPPGFAMAQYF.

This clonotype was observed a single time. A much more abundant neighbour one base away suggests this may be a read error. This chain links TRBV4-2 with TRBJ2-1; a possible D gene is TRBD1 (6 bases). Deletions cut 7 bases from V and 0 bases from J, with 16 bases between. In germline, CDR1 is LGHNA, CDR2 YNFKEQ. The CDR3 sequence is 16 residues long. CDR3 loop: CASNNWDISSYNEQFF. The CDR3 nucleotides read TGTGCCAGCAACAACTGGGACATTAGCTCCTACAATGAGCAGTTCTTC.

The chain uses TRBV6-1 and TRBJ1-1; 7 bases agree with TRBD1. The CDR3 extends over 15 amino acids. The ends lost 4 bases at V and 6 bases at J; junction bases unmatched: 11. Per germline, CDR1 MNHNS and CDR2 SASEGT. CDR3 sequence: CASSGEQGRRSEAFF. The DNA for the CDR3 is TGTGCCAGCAGTGGAGAACAGGGGCGGAGGTCTGAAGCTTTCTTT.

Here the CDR3 DNA reads TGCGCCAGCAGCCAAGATAAAAGGCGGGTGGGCACTGAAGCTTTCTTT. It encodes CASSQDKRRVGTEAFF. The chain is built from TRBV4-1 and TRBJ1-1; D is ambiguous. This CDR3 has 16 amino acids. The germline V gene encodes CDR1 MGHRA and CDR2 YSYEKL. V was cut by 0 bases and J by 4 bases, with 15 bases left in between.

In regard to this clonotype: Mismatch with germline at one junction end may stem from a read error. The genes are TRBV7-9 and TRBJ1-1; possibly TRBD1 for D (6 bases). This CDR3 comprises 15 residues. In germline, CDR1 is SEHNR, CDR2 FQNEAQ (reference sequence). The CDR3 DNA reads TGTGTCAGCACCCTACAGGGTTCCCTGAACACTGAAGCTTTCTTT. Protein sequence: CVSTLQGSLNTEAFF.

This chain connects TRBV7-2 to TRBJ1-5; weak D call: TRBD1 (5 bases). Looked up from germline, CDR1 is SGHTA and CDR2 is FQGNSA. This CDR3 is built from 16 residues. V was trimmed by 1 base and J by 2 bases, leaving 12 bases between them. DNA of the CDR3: TGTGCCAGCAGCTTAGAGCCAAGGGGAGGCAATCAGCCCCAGCATTTT. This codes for CASSLEPRGGNQPQHF.

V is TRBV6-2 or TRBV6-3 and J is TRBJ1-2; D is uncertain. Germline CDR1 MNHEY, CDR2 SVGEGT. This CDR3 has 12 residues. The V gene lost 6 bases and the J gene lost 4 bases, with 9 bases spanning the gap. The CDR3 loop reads CASSQTGYGYTF. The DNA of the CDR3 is TGTGCCAGCAGCCAGACCGGCTATGGCTACACCTTC.

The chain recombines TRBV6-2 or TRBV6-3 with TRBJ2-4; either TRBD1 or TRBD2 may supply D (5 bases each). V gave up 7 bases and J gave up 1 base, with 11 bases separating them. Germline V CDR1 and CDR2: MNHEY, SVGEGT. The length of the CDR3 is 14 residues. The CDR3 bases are TGTGCCAGCACCCAAGGGACGGCCAAAAACATTCAGTACTTC. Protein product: CASTQGTAKNIQYF.

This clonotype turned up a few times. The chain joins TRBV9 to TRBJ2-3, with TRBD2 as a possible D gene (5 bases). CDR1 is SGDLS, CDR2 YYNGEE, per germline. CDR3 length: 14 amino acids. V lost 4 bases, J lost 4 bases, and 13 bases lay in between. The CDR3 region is CASSWEPNSDTQYF. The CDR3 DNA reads TGTGCCAGCAGCTGGGAGCCTAACTCAGATACGCAGTATTTT.

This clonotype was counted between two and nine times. CDR3 sequence reads: CASSLWPRDGYTF. In DNA form, the CDR3 reads TGTGCCAGCAGCTTATGGCCGAGGGATGGCTACACCTTC. V is TRBV7-3 and J is TRBJ1-2; D ambiguous. Deletions cut 2 bases from V and 6 bases from J, with 10 bases between. The CDR3 runs 13 residues. Germline V gene data show CDR1 as SGHTA and CDR2 as FQGTGA.

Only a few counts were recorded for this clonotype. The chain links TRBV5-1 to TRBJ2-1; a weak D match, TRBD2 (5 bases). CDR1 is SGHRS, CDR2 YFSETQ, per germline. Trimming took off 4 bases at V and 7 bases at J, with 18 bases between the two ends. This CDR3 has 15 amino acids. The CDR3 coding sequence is TGCGCCAGCAGCCCACCGGGAACTGGAGGTAATGAGCAGTTCTTC. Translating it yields CASSPPGTGGNEQFF. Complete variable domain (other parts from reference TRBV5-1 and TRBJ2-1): KAGVTQTPRYLIKTRGQQVTLSCSPISGHRSVSWYQQTPGQGLQFLFEYFSETQRNKGNFPGRFSGRQFSNSRSEMNVSTLELGDSALYLCASSPPGTGGNEQFFGPGTRLTVL.

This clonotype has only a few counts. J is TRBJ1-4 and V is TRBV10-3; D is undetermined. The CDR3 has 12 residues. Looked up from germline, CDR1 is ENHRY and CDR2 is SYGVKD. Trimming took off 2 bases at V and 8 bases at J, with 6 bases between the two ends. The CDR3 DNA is TGTGCCATCAGTGAGAAGGGCGAAAAACTGTTTTTT. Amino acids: CAISEKGEKLFF.

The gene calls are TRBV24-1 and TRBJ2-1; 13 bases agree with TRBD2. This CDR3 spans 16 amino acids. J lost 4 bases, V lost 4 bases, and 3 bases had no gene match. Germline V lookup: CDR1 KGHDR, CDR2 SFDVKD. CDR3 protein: CATSETSGGAYNEQFF. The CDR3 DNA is TGTGCCACCAGTGAAACTAGCGGGGGGGCATACAATGAGCAGTTCTTC.

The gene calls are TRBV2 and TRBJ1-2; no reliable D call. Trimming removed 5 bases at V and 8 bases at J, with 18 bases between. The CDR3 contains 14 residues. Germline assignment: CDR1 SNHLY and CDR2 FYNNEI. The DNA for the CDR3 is TGTGCCAGCAGTTCGGCCCTTATGAGAGGGGGCTACACCTTC. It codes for CASSSALMRGGYTF.

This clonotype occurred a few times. CDR3 amino acids: CASSQTGGEAFF. CDR3 bases: TGTGCCAGCAGCCAAACAGGGGGAGAAGCTTTCTTT. The chain joins TRBV7-3 to TRBJ1-1, with TRBD1 matching 8 bases. This CDR3 has 12 residues. Germline V CDR1 and CDR2: SGHTA, FQGTGA. V lost 5 bases and J lost 8; bases outside the gene matches: 4. The whole variable domain, filled in from reference TRBV7-3 and TRBJ1-1, reads GAGVSQTPSNKVTEKGKYVELRCDPISGHTALYWYRQSLGQGPEFLIYFQGTGAADDSGLPNDRFFAVRPEGSVSTLKIQRTERGDSAVYLCASSQTGGEAFFGQGTRLTVV.

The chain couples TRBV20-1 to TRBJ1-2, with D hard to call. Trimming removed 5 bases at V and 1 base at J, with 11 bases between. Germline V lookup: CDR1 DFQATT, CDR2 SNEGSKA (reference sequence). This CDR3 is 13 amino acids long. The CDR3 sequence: CSAPKTSNYGYTF. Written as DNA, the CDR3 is TGCAGTGCTCCCAAGACAAGTAACTATGGCTACACCTTC.

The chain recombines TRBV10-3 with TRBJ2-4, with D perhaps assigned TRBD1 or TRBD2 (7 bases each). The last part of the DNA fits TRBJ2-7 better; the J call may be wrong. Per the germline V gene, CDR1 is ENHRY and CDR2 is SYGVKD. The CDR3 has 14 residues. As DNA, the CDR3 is TGTGCCATCAGGGGGGGGACAGTGACCTACGAGCAGTACTTC. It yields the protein CAIRGGTVTYEQYF.

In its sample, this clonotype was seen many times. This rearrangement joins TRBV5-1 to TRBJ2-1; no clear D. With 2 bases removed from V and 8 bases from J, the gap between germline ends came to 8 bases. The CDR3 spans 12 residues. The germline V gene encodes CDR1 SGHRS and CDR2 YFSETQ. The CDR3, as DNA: TGCGCCAGCAGCTTTCATGGGGATGAGCAGTTCTTC. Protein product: CASSFHGDEQFF.

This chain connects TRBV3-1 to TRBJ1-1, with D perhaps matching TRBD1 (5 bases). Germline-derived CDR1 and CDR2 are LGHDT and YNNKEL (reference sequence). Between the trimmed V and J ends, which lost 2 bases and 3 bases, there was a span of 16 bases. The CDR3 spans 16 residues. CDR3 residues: CASSQYKGRGYTEAFF. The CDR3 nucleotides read TGTGCCAGCAGCCAATATAAGGGTCGGGGGTACACTGAAGCTTTCTTT.

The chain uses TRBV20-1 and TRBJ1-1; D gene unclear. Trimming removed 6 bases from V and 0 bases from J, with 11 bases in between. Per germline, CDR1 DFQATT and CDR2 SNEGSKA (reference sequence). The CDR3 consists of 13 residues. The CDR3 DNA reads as TGCAGTGCCCTTGGGAGGGTGAACACTGAAGCTTTCTTT. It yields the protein CSALGRVNTEAFF.

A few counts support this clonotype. The CDR3 protein is CATSKESGGSPLHF. CDR3 nucleotides: TGTGCCACCAGCAAAGAATCCGGAGGGTCACCCCTCCACTTT. The rearrangement uses TRBV15 and TRBJ1-6; no reliable D call. The CDR3 consists of 14 residues. Trimming left V 4 bases short and J 10 bases short, with 14 bases between. Germline V gives CDR1 LNHNV, CDR2 YYDKDF (reference sequence).

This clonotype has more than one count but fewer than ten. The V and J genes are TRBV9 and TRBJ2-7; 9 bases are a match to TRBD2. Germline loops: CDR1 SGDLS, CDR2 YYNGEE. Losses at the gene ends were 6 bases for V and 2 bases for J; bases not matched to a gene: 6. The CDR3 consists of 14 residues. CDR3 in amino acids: CASTPSGEPYEQYF. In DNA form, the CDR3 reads TGTGCCAGCACCCCTAGCGGGGAACCCTACGAGCAGTACTTC.

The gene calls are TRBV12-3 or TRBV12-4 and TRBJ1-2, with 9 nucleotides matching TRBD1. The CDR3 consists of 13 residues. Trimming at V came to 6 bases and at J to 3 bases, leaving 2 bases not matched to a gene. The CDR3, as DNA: TGTGCCAGCAGAACAGGGGGCCACTATGGCTACACCTTC. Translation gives CASRTGGHYGYTF.